This is a list of T cell receptor beta chains from one sample in a study of T-cell reconstitution after alpha-beta-depleted transplantation in children. One entry per CDR3 protein, called by TCRdb with MiXCR from the PCR reads. The sample holds roughly 100,000 distinct CDR3 sequences, about 7.5% seen once. The input for sequencing was PBMCs, taken before TCRalphabeta/CD19-depleted stem cell transplant. Receptors were obtained from a boy between 2 and 15 years old with acute lymphoblastic leukemia, due to receive a stem cell transplant. Both conserved end residues are part of each CDR3. Each record gives: V gene, J gene, CDR3 protein.

TRBV10-3	TRBJ2-1	CAISERGSYNEQFF
TRBV5-8	TRBJ2-7	CASRKNYEQYF
TRBV7-2	TRBJ2-7	CASTLAYGTSDYEQYF
TRBV4-1	TRBJ2-6	CASSGTGLSGANVLTF
TRBV7-6	TRBJ2-1	CASSVYGVAASSYNEQFF
TRBV5-1	TRBJ2-7	CASSFRDGGYEQYF
TRBV9	TRBJ1-1	CASSPNPGQAVF
TRBV10-1	TRBJ2-7	CASSELYGSYEQYF
TRBV12-3/TRBV12-4	TRBJ2-1	CASTDRNGEQFF
TRBV4-2	TRBJ1-5	CASSPGTLCYSNQPQHF
TRBV9	TRBJ2-1	CASSAGTSYNEQFF
TRBV27	TRBJ2-3	CASSRPRDSSTDTQYF
TRBV20-1	TRBJ2-1	CSARDRGRGFITDNEQFF
TRBV9	TRBJ2-3	CASSSGTSGDGGTQYF
TRBV3-1	TRBJ2-7	CATTPWPGTAYEQYF
TRBV6-5	TRBJ2-3	CASSYSSSGGTDTQYF
TRBV6-6	TRBJ2-3	CASSLTDTQCF
TRBV6-1	TRBJ2-3	CASSPLAGGQGGTQYF
TRBV18	TRBJ1-1	CASSLNLNTEAFF
TRBV7-2	TRBJ1-5	CASSPIGPANQPQHF
TRBV20-1	TRBJ2-7	CSARDVGGPTYEQYF
TRBV9	TRBJ2-5	CASRRGKETQYF
TRBV2	TRBJ1-2	CAGSDLYF
TRBV7-6	TRBJ2-7	CASSLFSQEMVSSYEQYF
TRBV10-3	TRBJ2-7	CAITKGQGTSYEQYF
TRBV7-2	TRBJ2-3	CASSLGTVPSTDTQYF